This T cell receptor beta chain was obtained from a study of low-dose radiotherapy and immunotherapy resistance in tumors. On the study more broadly: Doses of 0.5 Gy per fraction every 2 weeks, totaling 6.5 Gy, went to Cohort 1.

Trimming cost V 0 bases and J 0 bases, with 9 bases left between them. Germline assignment: CDR1 MNHEY and CDR2 SMNVEV (reference sequence). The CDR3 runs 16 residues. With TRAV- and TRBV-specific primers, first-strand cDNA was made, covering the alpha and beta chains. For amplifying TCRs, the PCR ran for 20 to 25 cycles with Phusion, which was used together with a constant-region primer and the adapter on the V primers. With in vitro transcription, the isolated mRNA was amplified. From the reads, TCRdb called clonotypes with MiXCR, one entry per CDR3 protein. The sample has more than 15,000 distinct CDR3 sequences; approximately 70% are singletons.

The chain recombines TRBV27 with TRBJ1-3; D remains unclear. This receptor was identified in a human donor with advanced metastatic prostate, ovarian, gallbladder or colorectal cancer (not recorded which). This table probably holds off-target reads from a library built for another chain. The CDR3 nucleotides read TGTGCCAGCAGTTTATCTGGCAGTATCTCTGGAAACACCATATATTTT. Translating gives CASSLSGSISGNTIYF.